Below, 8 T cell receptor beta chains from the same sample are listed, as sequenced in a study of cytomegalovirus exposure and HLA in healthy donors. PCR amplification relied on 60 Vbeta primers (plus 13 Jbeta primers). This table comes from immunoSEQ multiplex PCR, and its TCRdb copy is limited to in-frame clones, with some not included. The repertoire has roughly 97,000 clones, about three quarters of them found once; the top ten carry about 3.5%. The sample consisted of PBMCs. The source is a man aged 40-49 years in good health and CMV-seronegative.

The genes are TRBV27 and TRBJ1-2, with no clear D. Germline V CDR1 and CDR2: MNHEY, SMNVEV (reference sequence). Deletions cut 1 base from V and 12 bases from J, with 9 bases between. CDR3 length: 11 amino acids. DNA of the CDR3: TGTGCCAGCAGTTTATACAGCAGGAACACCTTC. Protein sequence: CASSLYSRNTF.

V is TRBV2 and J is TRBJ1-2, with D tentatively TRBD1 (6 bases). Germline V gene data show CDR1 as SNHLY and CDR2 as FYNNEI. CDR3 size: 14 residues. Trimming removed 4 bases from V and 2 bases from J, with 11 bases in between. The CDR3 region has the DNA TGTGCCAGCAGTGGATACAGGGACAACTATGGCTACACCTTC. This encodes CASSGYRDNYGYTF.

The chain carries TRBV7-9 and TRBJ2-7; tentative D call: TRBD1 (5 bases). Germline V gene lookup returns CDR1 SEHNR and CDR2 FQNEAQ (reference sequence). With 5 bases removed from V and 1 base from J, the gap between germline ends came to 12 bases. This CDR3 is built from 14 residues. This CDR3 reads CASSPPDRSYEQYF. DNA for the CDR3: TGTGCCAGCAGCCCCCCTGACAGATCCTACGAGCAGTACTTC.

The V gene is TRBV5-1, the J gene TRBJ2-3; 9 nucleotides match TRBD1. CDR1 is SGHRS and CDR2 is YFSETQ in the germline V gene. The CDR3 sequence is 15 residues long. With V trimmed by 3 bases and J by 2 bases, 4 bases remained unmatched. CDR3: CASSYGTGNTDTQYF. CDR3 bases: TGCGCCAGCAGCTATGGGACAGGGAACACAGATACGCAGTATTTT.

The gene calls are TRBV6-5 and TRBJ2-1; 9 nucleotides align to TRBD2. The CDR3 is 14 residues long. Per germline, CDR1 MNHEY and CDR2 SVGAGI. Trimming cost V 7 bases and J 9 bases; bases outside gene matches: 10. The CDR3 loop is CASIRGGGASEQFF. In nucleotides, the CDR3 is TGTGCCAGCATTCGAGGCGGGGGGGCCTCTGAGCAGTTCTTC.

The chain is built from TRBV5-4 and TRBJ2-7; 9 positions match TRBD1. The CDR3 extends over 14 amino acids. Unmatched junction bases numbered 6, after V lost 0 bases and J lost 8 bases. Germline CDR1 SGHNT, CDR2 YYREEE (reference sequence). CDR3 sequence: CASSLVGDRDQQYF. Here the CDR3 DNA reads TGTGCCAGCAGCTTGGTGGGGGACAGGGATCAGCAGTACTTC.

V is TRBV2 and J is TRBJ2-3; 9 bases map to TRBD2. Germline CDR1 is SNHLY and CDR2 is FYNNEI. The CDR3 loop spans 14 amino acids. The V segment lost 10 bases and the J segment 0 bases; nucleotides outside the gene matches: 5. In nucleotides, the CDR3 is TGTGCCATTAGCGGGGGCCATAGCACAGATACGCAGTATTTT. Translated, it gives CAISGGHSTDTQYF.

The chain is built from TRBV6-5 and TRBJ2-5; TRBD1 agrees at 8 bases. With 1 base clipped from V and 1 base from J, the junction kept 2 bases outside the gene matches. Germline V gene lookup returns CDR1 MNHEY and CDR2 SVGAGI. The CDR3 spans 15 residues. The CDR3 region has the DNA TGTGCCAGCAGTTACTTGACAGGGGCCCAAGAGACCCAGTACTTC. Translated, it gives CASSYLTGAQETQYF.